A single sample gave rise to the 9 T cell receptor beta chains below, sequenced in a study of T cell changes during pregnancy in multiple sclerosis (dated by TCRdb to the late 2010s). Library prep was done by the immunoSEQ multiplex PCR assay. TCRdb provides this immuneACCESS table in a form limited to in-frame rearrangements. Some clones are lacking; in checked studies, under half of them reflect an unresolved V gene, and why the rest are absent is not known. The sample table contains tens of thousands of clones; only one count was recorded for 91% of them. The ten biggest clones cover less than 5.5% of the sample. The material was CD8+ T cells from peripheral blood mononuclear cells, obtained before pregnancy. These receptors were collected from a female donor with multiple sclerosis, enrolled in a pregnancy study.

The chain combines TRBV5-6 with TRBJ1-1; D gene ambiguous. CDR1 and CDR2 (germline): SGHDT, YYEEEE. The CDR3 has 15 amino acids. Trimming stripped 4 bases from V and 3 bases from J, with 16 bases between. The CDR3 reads CASSHGATSDTEAFF. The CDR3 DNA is TGTGCCAGCAGCCATGGCGCGACAAGTGACACTGAAGCTTTCTTT.

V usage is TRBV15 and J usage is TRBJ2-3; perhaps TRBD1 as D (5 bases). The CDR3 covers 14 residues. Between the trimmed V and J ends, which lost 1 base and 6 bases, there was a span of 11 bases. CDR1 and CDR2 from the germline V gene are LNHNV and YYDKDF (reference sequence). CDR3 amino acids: CATSRGQGRDTQYF. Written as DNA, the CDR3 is TGTGCCACCAGCAGAGGGCAGGGCCGCGATACGCAGTATTTT. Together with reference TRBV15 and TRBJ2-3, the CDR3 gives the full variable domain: DAMVIQNPRYQVTQFGKPVTLSCSQTLNHNVMYWYQQKSSQAPKLLFHYYDKDFNNEADTPDNFQSRRPNTSFCFLDIRSPGLGDTAMYLCATSRGQGRDTQYFGPGTRLTVL.

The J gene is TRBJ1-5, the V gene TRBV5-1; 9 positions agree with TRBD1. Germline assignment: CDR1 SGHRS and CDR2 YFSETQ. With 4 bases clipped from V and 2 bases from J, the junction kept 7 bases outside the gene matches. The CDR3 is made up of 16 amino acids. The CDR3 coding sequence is TGCGCCAGCAGCACAGAGACAGGGGGTGGCAATCAGCCCCAGCATTTT. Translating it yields CASSTETGGGNQPQHF.

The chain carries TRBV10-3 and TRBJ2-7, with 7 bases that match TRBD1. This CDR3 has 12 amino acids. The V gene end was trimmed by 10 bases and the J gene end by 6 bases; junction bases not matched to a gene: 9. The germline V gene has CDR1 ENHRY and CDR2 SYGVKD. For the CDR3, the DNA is TGTGCCACACGGGACAGTCCGGTCGAGCAGTACTTC. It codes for CATRDSPVEQYF.

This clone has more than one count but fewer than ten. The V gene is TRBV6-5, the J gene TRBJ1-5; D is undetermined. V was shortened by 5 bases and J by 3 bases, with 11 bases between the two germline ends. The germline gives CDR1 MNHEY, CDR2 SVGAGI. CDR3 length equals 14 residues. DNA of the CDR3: TGTGCCAGCAGTACGGACTTTTACAATCAGCCCCAGCATTTT. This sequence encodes CASSTDFYNQPQHF.

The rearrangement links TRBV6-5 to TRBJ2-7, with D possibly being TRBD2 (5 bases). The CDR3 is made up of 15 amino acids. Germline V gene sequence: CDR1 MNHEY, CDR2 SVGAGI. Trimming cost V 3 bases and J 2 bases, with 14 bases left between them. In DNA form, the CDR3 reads TGTGCCAGCAGTTATCAGTGGGAGTCTACCTACGAGCAGTACTTC. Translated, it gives CASSYQWESTYEQYF.

This chain's CDR3 is CASSQRGGWEGQFF. The DNA of the CDR3 is TGTGCCAGCAGCCAAAGGGGGGGTTGGGAGGGGCAGTTCTTC. This chain links TRBV14 with TRBJ2-1; D possibly corresponds to TRBD2 (7 bases). Trimming took 2 bases from V and 12 from J, leaving 17 bases between them. The CDR3 runs 14 residues. Germline CDR1 reads SGHDN; CDR2 reads FVKESK.

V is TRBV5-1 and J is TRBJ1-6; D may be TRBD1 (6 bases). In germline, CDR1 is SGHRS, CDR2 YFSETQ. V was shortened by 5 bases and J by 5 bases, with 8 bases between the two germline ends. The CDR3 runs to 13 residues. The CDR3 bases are TGCGCCAGCAGGACAGGTGATAATTCACCCCTCCACTTT. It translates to CASRTGDNSPLHF.

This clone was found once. CDR3 amino acids: CASSFREPVEKLFF. CDR3 DNA sequence: TGTGCCAGCAGCTTCCGTGAACCGGTGGAAAAACTGTTTTTT. The chain employs TRBV5-8 and TRBJ1-4; D ambiguous. CDR3 size: 14 residues. The germline V gene encodes CDR1 SGHTS and CDR2 YDEGEE. Between the trimmed V and J ends, which lost 2 bases and 8 bases, there was a span of 13 bases.